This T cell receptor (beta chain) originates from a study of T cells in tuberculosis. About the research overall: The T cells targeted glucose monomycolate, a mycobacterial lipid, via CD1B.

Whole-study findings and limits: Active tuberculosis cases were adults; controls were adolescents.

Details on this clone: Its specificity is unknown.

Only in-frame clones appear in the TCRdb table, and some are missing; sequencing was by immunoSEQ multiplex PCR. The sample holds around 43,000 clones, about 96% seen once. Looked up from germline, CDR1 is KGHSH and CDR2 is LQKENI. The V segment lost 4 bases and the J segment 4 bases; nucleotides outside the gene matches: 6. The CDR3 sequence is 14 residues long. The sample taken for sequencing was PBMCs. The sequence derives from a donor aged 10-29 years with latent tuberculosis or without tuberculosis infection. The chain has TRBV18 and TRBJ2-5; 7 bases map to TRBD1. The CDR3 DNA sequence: TGTGCCAGCTCACGGGTTAGGGGGCGAGAGACCCAGTACTTC. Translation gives CASSRVRGRETQYF. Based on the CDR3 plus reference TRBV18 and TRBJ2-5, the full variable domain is NAGVMQNPRHLVRRRGQEARLRCSPMKGHSHVYWYRQLPEEGLKFMVYLQKENIIDESGMPKERFSAEFPKEGPSILRIQQVVRGDSAAYFCASSRVRGRETQYFGPGTRLLVL.